This TCR beta chain derives from a study of T cell responses to AZD1222 COVID-19 vaccine. Study-level results: CD4 TCRs associated with vaccination spanned spike, dominating at 160-218 and 743-854. In the spike-specific TCR repertoire, nearly half reportedly target unmutated variant regions. There were repertoire samples only from the period after the peak T cell response. Baseline testing showed seropositivity in only a handful of AZD1222 recipients.

This CDR3 comprises 15 residues. Germline CDR1 reads SNHLY; CDR2 reads FYNNEI. The V gene end was trimmed by 6 bases and the J gene end by 7 bases; junction bases not matched to a gene: 9. Generated by immunoSEQ multiplex PCR, the TCRdb table keeps only in-frame clones and is missing some. The repertoire consists of about 120,000 clones, with approximately 92% occurring once and the leading ten covering 4% to 5%. Remarks on this clone: The antigen is undetermined.

The specimen was peripheral blood, collected 28 days after the second dose of the MenACWY control vaccine. The receptor was isolated from an adult who received the MenACWY meningococcal vaccine as a control. The V gene is TRBV2, the J gene TRBJ2-1; TRBD2 aligns across 10 bases. The CDR3 protein is CASSYLAGGRNEQFF. The CDR3 DNA reads TGTGCCAGCAGCTATTTAGCGGGGGGCAGGAATGAGCAGTTCTTC.